The present TCR beta chain was sequenced within a study of blood T cell repertoires in COVID-19. Study-level background: COVID-19 samples from acute and convalescent phases originated in the United States, Italy and Spain. T cells, B-cell-depleted T cells, or PBMCs provided the cDNA or gDNA that served as material.

Source study methods: Nucleated cell number was recorded as an estimate derived from reference gene primer amplification. The data were produced by immunoSEQ multiplex PCR, yet TCRdb's version contains in-frame clones alone and is incomplete. The DNA was the basis for D and trimming; V, J and clone size are from that table. The sample holds fewer than 25,000 clones, more than 75% seen once. Germline V gene sequence: CDR1 SGHAT, CDR2 FQNNGV. CDR3 length equals 16 residues. Trimming took off 5 bases at V and 4 bases at J, with 17 bases between the two ends. This sequence was found in a human donor with active COVID-19. The donor label of this sample is uncertain. The chain combines TRBV11-2 with TRBJ2-2; a possible D gene is TRBD2 (5 bases). The sequenced sample was peripheral blood. In nucleotides, the CDR3 is TGTGCCAGCAGCAACCTAGCTCCCGGATCCACCGGGGAGCTGTTTTTT. As protein: CASSNLAPGSTGELFF.